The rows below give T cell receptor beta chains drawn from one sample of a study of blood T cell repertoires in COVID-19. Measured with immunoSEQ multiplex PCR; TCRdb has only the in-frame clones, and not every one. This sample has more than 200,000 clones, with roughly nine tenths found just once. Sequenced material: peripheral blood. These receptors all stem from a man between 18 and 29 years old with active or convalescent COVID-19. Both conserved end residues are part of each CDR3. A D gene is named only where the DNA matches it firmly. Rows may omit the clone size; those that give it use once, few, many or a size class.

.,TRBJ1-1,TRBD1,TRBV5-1,TGCGCCAGCAGCTGGGGGACAGGGGTAGACACTGAAGCTTTCTTT,CASSWGTGVDTEAFF
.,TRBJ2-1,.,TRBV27,TGTGCCAGCAGGACTGGCTCCGCTACCGATGAGCAGTTCTTC,CASRTGSATDEQFF
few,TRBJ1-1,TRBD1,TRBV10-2,TGCGCCAGCAGCGATGGACAGGGAAAAGCTTTCTTT,CASSDGQGKAFF
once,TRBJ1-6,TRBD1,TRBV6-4,TGTGCCAGCAGGGGACAGGGGGCGCAATCACCCCTCCACTTT,CASRGQGAQSPLHF
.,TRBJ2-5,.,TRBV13,TGTGCCAGCAGCTTAGTCGGGAATCACCAAGAGACCCAGTACTTC,CASSLVGNHQETQYF
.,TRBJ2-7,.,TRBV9,TGTGCCAGCAGCATACAGCCTCAGGGTAGGGAGCAGTACTTC,CASSIQPQGREQYF
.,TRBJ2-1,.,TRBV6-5,TGTGCCAGCAGTTCACCCCGGGACTGGGGGTCGAATGAGCAGTTCTTC,CASSSPRDWGSNEQFF
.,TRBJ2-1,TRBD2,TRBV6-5,TGTGCCAGCAGCTTGGGACTAGCGGGAGAGGGTGAGCAGTTCTTC,CASSLGLAGEGEQFF
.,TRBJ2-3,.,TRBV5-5,TGTGCCAGCAGCTTGGACGGCGCGGGGAGCACAGATACGCAGTATTTT,CASSLDGAGSTDTQYF
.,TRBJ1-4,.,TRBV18,TGTGCCAGCTCACCTTCGGGGGGCGACGAAAAACTGTTTTTT,CASSPSGGDEKLFF
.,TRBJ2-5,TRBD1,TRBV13,TGTGCCAGCAGCTCGGGACAGGGTCAAGAGACCCAGTACTTC,CASSSGQGQETQYF
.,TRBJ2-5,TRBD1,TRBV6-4,TGTGCCAGCAGTGCTATTCGGGACAGCCCGTACCAAGAGACCCAGTACTTC,CASSAIRDSPYQETQYF
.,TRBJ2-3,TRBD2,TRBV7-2,TGTGCCAGCAGCCTTGGTTGGGAGCGGGAGGAGGCAGATACGCAGTATTTT,CASSLGWEREEADTQYF
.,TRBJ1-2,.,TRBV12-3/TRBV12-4,TGTGCCAGCAGTACCGACAGGTCCTATGGCTACACCTTC,CASSTDRSYGYTF
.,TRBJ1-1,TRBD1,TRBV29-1,TGCAGCGCCGGGTCCCGGGACAGGGGCGGCACTGAAGCTTTCTTT,CSAGSRDRGGTEAFF
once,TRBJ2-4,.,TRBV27,TGTGCCAGCAGTTCGGCGAGGGATTTTATGGACATTCAGTACTTC,CASSSARDFMDIQYF
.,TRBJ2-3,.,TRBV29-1,TGCAGCGTTGTTCCCATCAGTACGCAGTATTTT,CSVVPISTQYF
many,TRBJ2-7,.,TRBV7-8,TGTGCCAGCAGCTTGCAAGGAGGGCCGGAGCAGTACTTC,CASSLQGGPEQYF
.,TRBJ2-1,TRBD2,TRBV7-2,TGTGCCAGCAGCCCGACGACTAGCGGGAAACAGTTCTTC,CASSPTTSGKQFF
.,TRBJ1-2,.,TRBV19,TGTGCCAGTAGTATAGGGGCGACCGAATATTATGGCTACACCTTC,CASSIGATEYYGYTF
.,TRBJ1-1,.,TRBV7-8,TGTGCCAGCAGCTTAGACGGGTTCGGCACTGAAGCTTTCTTT,CASSLDGFGTEAFF
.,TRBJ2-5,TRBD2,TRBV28,TGTGCCAGCAGACTAGCGGGAGGACCCTTCCAAGAGACCCAGTACTTC,CASRLAGGPFQETQYF
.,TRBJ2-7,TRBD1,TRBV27,TGTGCCAGCAGTTTCTCCGGGACAGGGCTCTACGAGCAGTACTTC,CASSFSGTGLYEQYF
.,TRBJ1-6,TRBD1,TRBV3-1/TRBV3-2,TGTGCCAGCAGCCAAGGACAGGGGAAGTCACCCCTCCACTTT,CASSQGQGKSPLHF
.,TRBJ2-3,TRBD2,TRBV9,TGTGCCAGCAGCGCGACTAGCGAGGGGGGTACAGATACGCAGTATTTT,CASSATSEGGTDTQYF
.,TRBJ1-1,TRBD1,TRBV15,TGTGCCACCAGCAGAGCCTCGGACAGGGCATTTGAAGCTTTCTTT,CATSRASDRAFEAFF
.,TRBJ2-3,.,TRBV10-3,TGTGCCATCAGTGTCGGTCAGGGCACAGATACGCAGTATTTT,CAISVGQGTDTQYF
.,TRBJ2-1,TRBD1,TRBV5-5,TGTGCCAGCAGCTCCACAGGGGGCGGTTCGAATGAGCAGTTCTTC,CASSSTGGGSNEQFF
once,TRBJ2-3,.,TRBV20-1,TGCAGTGCTAGAGTCGCGGATACGCAGTATTTT,CSARVADTQYF
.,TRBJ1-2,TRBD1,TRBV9,TGTGCCAGCACGGGACAGGGACGAATCGGCTACACCTTC,CASTGQGRIGYTF
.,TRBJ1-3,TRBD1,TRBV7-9,TGTGCCAGCAGCTTGGGACAGGGGGGAAACACCATATATTTT,CASSLGQGGNTIYF
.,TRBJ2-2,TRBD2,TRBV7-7,TGTGCCAGCAGCTATACACTAGCGGGGAACACCGGGGAGCTGTTTTTT,CASSYTLAGNTGELFF
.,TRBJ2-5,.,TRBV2,TGTGCCAGCAGTGGGACGGTTGGCCAGGGGGAGACCCAGTACTTC,CASSGTVGQGETQYF
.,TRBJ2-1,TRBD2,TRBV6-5,TGTGCCAGCAGTTACCCGGGGCGGGAGCATGAGCAGTTCTTC,CASSYPGREHEQFF
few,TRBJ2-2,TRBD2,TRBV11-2,TGTGCCAGCAGCTTCCCAGGACTAGCGGGAGCACCCGGGGAGCTGTTTTTT,CASSFPGLAGAPGELFF
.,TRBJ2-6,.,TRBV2,TGTGCCAGCAGGCAAGGGGTATCTGGGGCCAACGTCCTGACTTTC,CASRQGVSGANVLTF
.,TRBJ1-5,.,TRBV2,TGTGCCAGCCAAGGGGGGAGGGATGCGAACCAGCCCCAGCATTTT,CASQGGRDANQPQHF
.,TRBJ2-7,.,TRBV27,TGTGCCAGCAGCCCCCTGAGCGGGCTCTCCTACGAGCAGTACTTC,CASSPLSGLSYEQYF
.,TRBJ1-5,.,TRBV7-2,TGTGCCAGCAGCTTTAAAGGAGGTCAGCCCCAGCATTTT,CASSFKGGQPQHF
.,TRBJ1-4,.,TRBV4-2,TGTGCCAGCAGCCAACCTACAGGGATGGCTAATGAAAAACTGTTTTTT,CASSQPTGMANEKLFF
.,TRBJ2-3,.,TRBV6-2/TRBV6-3,TGTGCCAGCAGTTACAGGGCCGGGAGTAGCACAGATACGCAGTATTTT,CASSYRAGSSTDTQYF
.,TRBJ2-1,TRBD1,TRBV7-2,TGTGCCAGCAGCTCTACCGGGACAGGCGGTAATGAGCAGTTCTTC,CASSSTGTGGNEQFF
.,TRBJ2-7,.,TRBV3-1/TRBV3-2,TGTGCCAGCAGCGTGAAAGCAGGGGAGCAGTACTTC,CASSVKAGEQYF
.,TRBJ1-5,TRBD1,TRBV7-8,TGTGCCAGCAGCCTCGCTCAGGGGGTAAAGCAGCCCCAGCATTTT,CASSLAQGVKQPQHF
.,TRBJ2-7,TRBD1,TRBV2,TGTGCCAGCGCCCGGGACAGGGGGGACTACGAGCAGTACTTC,CASARDRGDYEQYF
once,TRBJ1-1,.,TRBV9,TGTGCCAGCAGCCCGCAGGGGAATTGGAACACTGAAGCTTTCTTT,CASSPQGNWNTEAFF
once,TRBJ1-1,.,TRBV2,TGTGCCAGCAGGGAGTGGACAGTAAACACTGAAGCTTTCTTT,CASREWTVNTEAFF
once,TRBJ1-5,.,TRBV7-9,TGTGCCAGCAGCCAAACAGGGTCTGGCAATCAGCCCCAGCATTTT,CASSQTGSGNQPQHF
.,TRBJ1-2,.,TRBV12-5,TGTGCTAGTGGTTTGGAAGGGAGCGGTGGCTACACCTTC,CASGLEGSGGYTF
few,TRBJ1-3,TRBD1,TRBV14,TGTGCCAGCAGCCGAGGGGACAGAGTGTCTGGAAACACCATATATTTT,CASSRGDRVSGNTIYF
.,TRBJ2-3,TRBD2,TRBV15,TGTGCCACCAGCAGAGGTAGCGGGAGGGCCTTTGGCACAGATACGCAGTATTTT,CATSRGSGRAFGTDTQYF